This TCR beta chain was sequenced in a study of read filtering for tumor transcriptome and immune sequencing. Germline V lookup: CDR1 SGHTA, CDR2 FQGNSA. The CDR3 runs 15 residues. Trimming cost V 5 bases and J 0 bases; bases outside gene matches: 3. From 300 to 450 ng of RNA, a library with molecular barcoded alpha/delta and beta/gamma adaptors was made. Each CDR3 protein is one row after TCRdb ran MiXCR on the reads. The sample has around 35,000 distinct CDR3 sequences, roughly 13% seen once. Ten or more counts support this clonotype. The receptor comes from a donor at least 40 years old with multiple myeloma. The sequenced material came from a population of CD138-negative cells sorted from bone marrow. This chain joins TRBV7-2 and TRBJ2-1, with 8 bases matching TRBD2. This chain's CDR3 is CASSKSGSSYNEQFF. The CDR3 nucleotides are TGTGCCAGCAGCAAAAGCGGGAGCTCCTACAATGAGCAGTTCTTC. Full variable domain (outside the CDR3, taken from reference TRBV7-2 and TRBJ2-1): GAGVSQSPSNKVTEKGKDVELRCDPISGHTALYWYRQSLGQGLEFLIYFQGNSAPDKSGLPSDRFSAERTGGSVSTLTIQRTQQEDSAVYLCASSKSGSSYNEQFFGPGTRLTVL.